The next 13 T cell receptor beta chains were all read from a single sample in a study of identifying expanded T cells in peripheral blood. TCRdb's table, derived via immunoSEQ multiplex PCR, lists solely in-frame clones and lacks some. Of 70,000 to 100,000 clones listed, approximately 84% are singletons. The source material was blood. These receptors originate from a person aged 18 to 75 in good health.

This rearrangement joins TRBV14 to TRBJ1-4; D gene uncertain. V was trimmed by 3 bases and J by 10 bases, leaving 12 bases between them. Germline lookup yields CDR1 SGHDN and CDR2 FVKESK. The CDR3 has 13 amino acids. In DNA form, the CDR3 reads TGTGCCAGCAGCCAGACTGTTCTGGGAAAACTGTTTTTT. Residues: CASSQTVLGKLFF. Full variable domain (remainder filled in from reference TRBV14 and TRBJ1-4): EAGVTQFPSHSVIEKGQTVTLRCDPISGHDNLYWYRRVMGKEIKFLLHFVKESKQDESGMPNNRFLAERTGGTYSTLKVQPAELEDSGVYFCASSQTVLGKLFFGSGTQLSVL.

This chain joins TRBV7-9 and TRBJ1-1; TRBD1 might be the D (6 bases). From germline, CDR1 is SEHNR and CDR2 FQNEAQ (reference sequence). V was cut by 1 base and J by 7 bases, with 7 bases left in between. The CDR3 is 12 amino acids. The chain's CDR3 is CASSLVDSEAFF. CDR3 nucleotide sequence: TGTGCCAGCAGCTTAGTGGACAGTGAAGCTTTCTTT. Drawing the rest from reference TRBV7-9 and TRBJ1-1, the complete variable domain is DTGVSQNPRHKITKRGQNVTFRCDPISEHNRLYWYRQTLGQGPEFLTYFQNEAQLEKSRLLSDRFSAERPKGSFSTLEIQRTEQGDSAMYLCASSLVDSEAFFGQGTRLTVV.

This clone was observed a single time. This rearrangement joins TRBV5-6 to TRBJ1-1, with D hard to call. Trimming removed 2 bases at V and 2 bases at J, with 13 bases between. The germline gives CDR1 SGHDT, CDR2 YYEEEE. This CDR3 contains 15 residues. For the CDR3, the DNA is TGTGCCAGCAGCTTTTATTGGAATCAAAACACTGAAGCTTTCTTT. This codes for CASSFYWNQNTEAFF. Full variable domain (rest looked up from reference TRBV5-6 and TRBJ1-1): DAGVTQSPTHLIKTRGQQVTLRCSPKSGHDTVSWYQQALGQGPQFIFQYYEEEERQRGNFPDRFSGHQFPNYSSELNVNALLLGDSALYLCASSFYWNQNTEAFFGQGTRLTVV.

The table lists this clone with a count of one. The V and J genes are TRBV4-1 and TRBJ2-7; tentative D call: TRBD1 (5 bases). V lost 0 bases and J lost 6, with 9 bases in between. The germline CDR1 and CDR2 sequences are MGHRA and YSYEKL. CDR3 length: 13 amino acids. The CDR3 is CASSQDSGSEQYF. Here the CDR3 DNA reads TGCGCCAGCAGCCAAGACTCAGGGTCCGAGCAGTACTTC.

This clone was recorded at least ten times. V gene TRBV5-4 combines with J gene TRBJ2-7; 7 bases map to TRBD2. Germline values: CDR1 SGHNT, CDR2 YYREEE (reference sequence). V shed 2 bases, J shed 2 bases, and the junction held 7 bases outside the gene matches. This CDR3 has 15 residues. In nucleotides, the CDR3 is TGTGCCAGCAGCTTTGAGCGGGGATCACCCTACGAGCAGTACTTC. Translation gives CASSFERGSPYEQYF.

The chain has TRBV2 and TRBJ1-4; D not resolved. Trimming pared 4 bases from V and 8 bases from J, leaving 17 bases between. Germline values: CDR1 SNHLY, CDR2 FYNNEI. The CDR3 consists of 15 residues. This CDR3 reads CASSATGGPQEKLFF. DNA of the CDR3: TGTGCCAGCAGTGCGACGGGTGGTCCCCAGGAAAAACTGTTTTTT.

J is TRBJ2-1 and V is TRBV7-2; a possible D gene is TRBD1 (8 bases). V was cut by 5 bases and J by 3 bases, with 14 bases left in between. This CDR3 has 15 amino acids. CDR1 SGHTA and CDR2 FQGNSA come from the germline V gene. CDR3 bases: TGTGCCAGCAGCCCCGGGGGGACAGGCTACAATGAGCAGTTCTTC. It translates to CASSPGGTGYNEQFF.

The chain couples TRBV9 to TRBJ1-4; 9 positions match TRBD1. Trimming removed 3 bases from V and 7 bases from J; junction bases left unmatched: 7. The CDR3 extends over 15 amino acids. Per the germline V gene, CDR1 is SGDLS and CDR2 is YYNGEE. CDR3 region: CASSGTGGIGEKLFF. CDR3 DNA sequence: TGTGCCAGCAGCGGAACAGGGGGCATAGGTGAAAAACTGTTTTTT.

This clone was counted between two and nine times. V gene TRBV5-4 combines with J gene TRBJ1-2, with 8 nucleotides matching TRBD1. Germline-derived CDR1 and CDR2 are SGHNT and YYREEE (reference sequence). CDR3 length: 15 residues. J lost 3 bases, V lost 2 bases, and 6 bases had no gene match. CDR3 residues: CASSLRTGMDYGYTF. CDR3 nucleotide sequence: TGTGCCAGCAGCTTAAGGACAGGGATGGACTATGGCTACACCTTC.

The chain carries TRBV19 and TRBJ1-2, with D maybe TRBD1 (5 bases). Trimming removed 5 bases from V and 8 bases from J, with 30 bases in between. Germline V lookup: CDR1 LNHDA, CDR2 SQIVND (reference sequence). The CDR3 totals 18 residues. The DNA of the CDR3 is TGTGCCAGTAGTCAAACACCAGGGATGTCTCGTATCTCAGACGGCTACACCTTC. Its protein product is CASSQTPGMSRISDGYTF.

J is TRBJ2-5 and V is TRBV7-9; D is ambiguous. The tail of the sequence fits TRBJ2-7 better, so the J call may be wrong. This CDR3 comprises 11 residues. The germline V gene encodes CDR1 SEHNR and CDR2 FQNEAQ (reference sequence). The CDR3, as DNA: TGTGCCAGCAGCTTCAGTTCCGAGCAGTACTTC. It is translated as CASSFSSEQYF.

The V and J genes are TRBV6-5 and TRBJ2-1, with 12 bases lining up with TRBD2. The CDR3 covers 15 residues. With V trimmed by 5 bases and J by 4 bases, 3 bases remained unmatched. Germline assignment: CDR1 MNHEY and CDR2 SVGAGI. DNA of the CDR3: TGTGCCAGCAGTACGCTAGCGGGGGGGTACAATGAGCAGTTCTTC. Protein: CASSTLAGGYNEQFF.

The rearrangement joins TRBV7-2 to TRBJ2-7; 9 bases agree with TRBD1. Germline V gene sequence: CDR1 SGHTA, CDR2 FQGNSA. CDR3 length equals 14 residues. V shed 5 bases, J shed 4 bases, and the junction held 6 bases outside the gene matches. The CDR3 spells CASSEDRGDYEQYF. The CDR3 nucleotides read TGTGCCAGCAGCGAGGACAGGGGCGATTACGAGCAGTACTTC.